The rows below give T cell receptor beta chains drawn from one sample of a study of cytomegalovirus exposure and HLA in healthy donors. Using immunoSEQ multiplex PCR, the repertoire was profiled, and TCRdb retains in-frame clones only, with some absent. Among 150,000 to 200,000 clones, around 86% were seen once, and the ten largest hold around 4.1%. The material sequenced was PBMCs. These receptors came from a man aged 45-60 years in good health and CMV-seropositive. The CDR3 runs from the conserved cysteine through the conserved F or W. D genes are given only for firm matches. Where a row states a size, it is once, few, many or the class of an expanded clone; other rows omit it.

size | D | J | V | CDR3 | DNA
NA | NA | TRBJ1-1 | TRBV16 | CASSQQTENTEAFF | TGTGCCAGCAGCCAACAAACAGAGAACACTGAAGCTTTCTTT
NA | NA | TRBJ2-3 | TRBV7-6 | CASSLTGQVDTQYF | TGTGCCAGCAGCTTAACCGGCCAGGTAGATACGCAGTATTTT
NA | TRBD1 | TRBJ1-1 | TRBV7-2 | CASSPGQGRRRNTEAFF | TGTGCCAGCAGCCCCGGACAGGGGAGAAGGCGGAACACTGAAGCTTTCTTT
NA | TRBD2 | TRBJ2-3 | TRBV5-4 | CASSGTISTDTQYF | TGTGCCAGCAGTGGGACTATAAGCACAGATACGCAGTATTTT
NA | TRBD1 | TRBJ1-2 | TRBV6-1 | CASRRGQGYGYTF | TGTGCCAGCAGGCGGGGACAGGGATATGGCTACACCTTC
NA | TRBD1 | TRBJ2-7 | TRBV10-1 | CASRDRGEGEQYF | TGCGCCAGCAGGGACAGGGGGGAAGGAGAGCAGTACTTC
NA | NA | TRBJ2-7 | TRBV19 | CASSIVPGGDEQYF | TGTGCCAGTAGTATAGTCCCAGGAGGAGACGAGCAGTACTTC
NA | NA | TRBJ1-1 | TRBV10-3 | CAISEATIKLAAEAFF | TGTGCCATCAGTGAGGCGACAATCAAGCTGGCCGCTGAAGCTTTCTTT
NA | TRBD1 | TRBJ1-1 | TRBV27 | CASSWGQVSSEAFF | TGTGCCAGCAGTTGGGGACAGGTTAGCTCTGAAGCTTTCTTT
NA | NA | TRBJ1-1 | TRBV5-1 | CASSLNTNQNTEAFF | TGCGCCAGCAGCCTCAACACAAACCAGAACACTGAAGCTTTCTTT
NA | NA | TRBJ1-2 | TRBV28 | CASSSGQTFYGYTF | TGTGCCAGCAGCTCTGGACAGACCTTCTATGGCTACACCTTC
NA | TRBD2 | TRBJ2-2 | TRBV4-1 | CASSAGGVANTGELFF | TGCGCCAGCAGCGCGGGGGGGGTAGCGAACACCGGGGAGCTGTTTTTT
few | NA | TRBJ2-7 | TRBV28 | CASSSTSTIYEQYF | TGTGCCAGCAGCTCCACCTCGACAATCTACGAGCAGTACTTC
NA | TRBD1 | TRBJ2-3 | TRBV6-4 | CASSDRDRATDTQYF | TGTGCCAGCAGTGACCGGGACAGGGCGACAGATACGCAGTATTTT
NA | NA | TRBJ2-7 | TRBV19 | CASSIRVFFYEQYF | TGTGCCAGTAGTATCCGGGTCTTCTTTTACGAGCAGTACTTC
few | TRBD1 | TRBJ2-7 | TRBV7-8 | CASSLGTGYEQYF | TGTGCCAGCAGCTTGGGGACAGGATACGAGCAGTACTTC
NA | NA | TRBJ1-6 | TRBV6-5 | CASSYGAKINNSPLHF | TGTGCCAGCAGTTACGGAGCCAAGATAAATAATTCACCCCTCCACTTT
NA | NA | TRBJ2-3 | TRBV2 | CASSFSGTGTDTQYF | TGTGCCAGCAGTTTTTCCGGGACTGGCACAGATACGCAGTATTTT
NA | NA | TRBJ1-4 | TRBV5-1 | CASSQRGTNEKLFF | TGCGCCAGCAGCCAAAGGGGAACTAATGAAAAACTGTTTTTT
NA | NA | TRBJ1-4 | TRBV18 | CASSQMGATNEKLFF | TGTGCCAGCTCACAGATGGGGGCGACTAATGAAAAACTGTTTTTT
NA | NA | TRBJ2-7 | TRBV27 | CASSLYPGASEQYF | TGTGCCAGCAGTTTATACCCGGGAGCTTCCGAGCAGTACTTC
few | NA | TRBJ2-3 | TRBV4-2 | CASSPRPGGPTDTQYF | TGTGCCAGCAGCCCCCGCCCGGGGGGCCCAACAGATACGCAGTATTTT
few | TRBD2 | TRBJ2-1 | TRBV7-8 | CASSSGLAPSSYNEQFF | TGTGCCAGCAGCTCTGGACTAGCTCCGAGCTCCTACAATGAGCAGTTCTTC
NA | TRBD1 | TRBJ2-3 | TRBV11-2 | CASSTSGGGFLRYF | TGTGCCAGCAGCACCTCAGGGGGCGGGTTCTTACGGTATTTT
NA | TRBD1 | TRBJ2-1 | TRBV6-5 | CASSYGQGASNEQFF | TGTGCCAGCAGTTACGGACAGGGGGCGAGTAATGAGCAGTTCTTC
few | NA | TRBJ2-6 | TRBV28 | CASSSADSSGANVLTF | TGTGCCAGCAGTTCTGCAGACTCCTCTGGGGCCAACGTCCTGACTTTC
NA | NA | TRBJ2-7 | TRBV7-9 | CASSLTETLYEQYF | TGTGCCAGCAGCTTGACGGAGACTCTCTACGAGCAGTACTTC
few | TRBD1 | TRBJ1-1 | TRBV5-6 | CASSFLTGLAEAFF | TGTGCCAGCAGCTTCCTGACAGGGTTGGCTGAAGCTTTCTTT
NA | NA | TRBJ1-2 | TRBV5-8 | CASRTGSYGYTF | TGTGCCAGCCGCACGGGATCCTATGGCTACACCTTC
NA | NA | TRBJ1-4 | TRBV29-1 | CSAVMFEKLFF | TGCAGCGCAGTCATGTTCGAAAAACTGTTTTTT
NA | TRBD1 | TRBJ2-1 | TRBV5-4 | CASSLLGTGLYNEQFF | TGTGCCAGCAGCTTATTGGGGACAGGGCTCTACAATGAGCAGTTCTTC
NA | NA | TRBJ1-5 | TRBV6-1 | CASSWANNQPQHF | TGTGCCAGCAGTTGGGCCAACAATCAGCCCCAGCATTTT
NA | TRBD1 | TRBJ2-1 | TRBV2 | CASRPGQGYGSSYNEQFF | TGTGCCAGCAGACCGGGACAGGGCTATGGAAGCTCCTACAATGAGCAGTTCTTC
NA | NA | TRBJ2-2 | TRBV7-9 | CSSSPTGPGELFF | TGTTCCAGCAGCCCCACGGGTCCCGGGGAGCTGTTTTTT
NA | TRBD1 | TRBJ2-3 | TRBV7-2 | CASSLRQGGTDTQYF | TGTGCCAGCAGCTTAAGACAGGGCGGCACAGATACGCAGTATTTT
once | NA | TRBJ2-1 | TRBV5-6 | CASSLKPHPAYNEQFF | TGTGCCAGCAGCCTGAAACCCCACCCAGCCTACAATGAGCAGTTCTTC
NA | NA | TRBJ2-2 | TRBV9 | CASSRGLTSAGELFF | TGTGCCAGCAGTAGAGGACTTACCTCGGCCGGGGAGCTGTTTTTT
NA | NA | TRBJ1-5 | TRBV11-2 | CASSLDSGTVGGQPQHF | TGTGCCAGCAGCTTAGATTCGGGGACTGTGGGAGGTCAGCCCCAGCATTTT
NA | TRBD2 | TRBJ2-7 | TRBV6-5 | CASSKTSGSSYEQYF | TGTGCCAGCAGTAAGACTAGCGGCTCCTCCTACGAGCAGTACTTC
NA | NA | TRBJ2-1 | TRBV7-3 | CASSNREGNEQFF | TGTGCCAGTAGCAACAGGGAGGGCAATGAGCAGTTCTTC
NA | NA | TRBJ1-2 | TRBV11-2 | CASSLSGSEGYTF | TGTGCCAGCAGCTTATCAGGCTCCGAAGGCTACACCTTC
NA | TRBD2 | TRBJ2-2 | TRBV19 | CASRDLAGGVGELFF | TGTGCCAGTAGGGATCTAGCGGGAGGAGTCGGGGAGCTGTTTTTT